In its sample, the clone carrying this T cell receptor (beta chain) was seen once. A read error is possible here, since a much larger clone lies one base away. The Seattle patients, enrolled during active infection, were followed longitudinally. The sample is drawn from a study of blood T cell repertoires in COVID-19. This table comes from immunoSEQ multiplex PCR, and its TCRdb copy is limited to in-frame clones, with some not included. Altogether 450,000 or so clones are present, about 91% being singletons, with the ten largest covering around 1.5%. Germline V gene lookup returns CDR1 MNHEY and CDR2 SMNVEV (reference sequence). This CDR3 has 13 amino acids. The ends were cut back, 3 bases at V and 1 base at J, with 6 bases in the middle.

The source material was peripheral blood. The sequence derives from a woman between 40 and 55 years old with COVID-19, enrolled during active disease. The chain recombines TRBV27 with TRBJ1-1; the D gene is possibly TRBD1 (5 bases). The CDR3 here is CASSFQGNTEAFF. Written as DNA, the CDR3 is TGTGCCAGCAGTTTCCAGGGGAACACTGAAGCTTTCTTT.